This TCR beta chain was recorded in a study of T cell responses to AZD1222 COVID-19 vaccine. Germline V gene sequence: CDR1 SEHNR, CDR2 FQNEAQ (reference sequence). Unmatched junction bases numbered 5, after V lost 1 base and J lost 7 bases. This CDR3 region has 16 residues. Findings and limits, study-wide: After two AZD1222 doses, spike-specific TCR breadth and depth rose versus day 0.

About this clone: Antigen unknown.

The method was immunoSEQ multiplex PCR; TCRdb's version includes in-frame clones alone and lacks a portion of them. The sample carries roughly 150,000 clones, roughly 88% recorded once. The material sequenced was peripheral blood, taken 28 days after the second AZD1222 dose. The source is an adult who received the AZD1222 COVID-19 vaccine. The chain combines TRBV7-9 with TRBJ2-1; the match to TRBD1 covers 12 bases. In nucleotides, the CDR3 is TGTGCCAGCAGCTTAGACGGGACAGGGGGCAAGAATGAGCAGTTCTTC. Translation gives CASSLDGTGGKNEQFF.